This entry lists 9 T cell receptor beta chains sequenced from one sample in a study of cytomegalovirus exposure and HLA in healthy donors. Both 60 Vbeta primers and 13 Jbeta primers went into the PCR. The protocol was immunoSEQ multiplex PCR, while the TCRdb copy is restricted to in-frame clones and leaves out a portion. Seen here are roughly 100,000 clones, approximately 76% observed once, and the top ten hold about 5.4%. The sequenced sample was PBMCs. These receptors were taken from a woman between 18 and 30 years old in good health and CMV-seropositive.

The chain couples TRBV30 to TRBJ2-5; no firm D call. The CDR3 totals 11 residues. Trimming removed 0 bases at V and 5 bases at J, with 4 bases between. From germline, CDR1 is GTSNPN and CDR2 SVGIG (reference sequence). CDR3 protein: CAWSVLETQYF. DNA of the CDR3: TGTGCCTGGAGTGTTCTCGAGACCCAGTACTTC.

This sequence joins TRBV5-1 and TRBJ2-7; D remains ambiguous. CDR1 SGHRS and CDR2 YFSETQ come from the germline V gene. The CDR3 loop spans 15 amino acids. Trimming took 0 bases from V and 2 from J, leaving 12 bases between them. In nucleotides, the CDR3 is TGCGCCAGCAGCTTGGACAGCCACACAACCTACGAGCAGTACTTC. It specifies CASSLDSHTTYEQYF.

Only one count was recorded for this clone. V is TRBV5-1 and J is TRBJ1-3; D gene ambiguous. Trimming left V 1 base short and J 4 bases short, with 12 bases between. Germline CDR1 SGHRS, CDR2 YFSETQ. This CDR3 has 15 amino acids. The CDR3 DNA follows: TGCGCCAGCAGCTTGTTTCCAATCAGGGGAAACACCATATATTTT. Translating it yields CASSLFPIRGNTIYF.

The chain couples TRBV12-5 to TRBJ1-4; D unresolved. Germline CDR1 is LGHNT and CDR2 is FRNRAP. Between the trimmed V and J ends, which lost 6 bases and 0 bases, there was a span of 32 bases. This CDR3 comprises 22 residues. The CDR3 sequence: CASGPPRTQSPPTPATNEKLFF. CDR3 DNA: TGTGCTAGTGGCCCGCCTCGGACTCAGTCCCCCCCCACGCCGGCAACTAATGAAAAACTGTTTTTT.

V gene TRBV19 combines with J gene TRBJ1-1, with 9 bases identical to TRBD1. From germline, CDR1 is LNHDA and CDR2 SQIVND (reference sequence). The V and J ends lost 6 bases and 7 bases, in that order; junction bases with no gene match: 9. CDR3 length: 14 residues. CDR3 bases: TGTGCCAGTAGGAATCCCGGGACAGGGTTTGAAGCTTTCTTT. This translates into CASRNPGTGFEAFF.

This clone showed up just a few times. J is TRBJ2-7 and V is TRBV7-9; no firm D call. Germline CDR1 and CDR2: SEHNR and FQNEAQ (reference sequence). The CDR3 runs 13 residues. The V end lost 6 bases, the J end lost 3 bases, and 12 bases lay between the germline ends. This CDR3 is CASSSQADYEQYF. In nucleotides, the CDR3 is TGTGCCAGCAGTTCCCAGGCAGACTACGAGCAGTACTTC. The complete variable domain, with remaining parts taken from reference TRBV7-9 and TRBJ2-7, reads DTGVSQNPRHKITKRGQNVTFRCDPISEHNRLYWYRQTLGQGPEFLTYFQNEAQLEKSRLLSDRFSAERPKGSFSTLEIQRTEQGDSAMYLCASSSQADYEQYFGPGTRLTVT.

The chain is built from TRBV5-1 and TRBJ2-7, with a weak D call TRBD1 (5 bases). V gave up 4 bases and J gave up 4 bases, with 21 bases separating them. Germline V gene lookup returns CDR1 SGHRS and CDR2 YFSETQ. The CDR3 has 16 amino acids. The DNA of the CDR3 is TGCGCCAGCAGCCCCGGACACTCCTTGGGGATATACGAGCAGTACTTC. This translates into CASSPGHSLGIYEQYF.

The chain links TRBV4-1 to TRBJ1-5; no firm D call. The V end was cut by 4 bases, the J end by 4 bases, with 11 bases between. Germline CDR1 MGHRA, CDR2 YSYEKL. The CDR3 sequence is 14 residues long. CDR3: CASSPTAGNQPQHF. The CDR3 DNA is TGCGCCAGCAGCCCAACCGCCGGGAATCAGCCCCAGCATTTT.

The rearrangement uses TRBV19 and TRBJ2-2, with no clear D. Per the germline V gene, CDR1 is LNHDA and CDR2 is SQIVND (reference sequence). V shed 7 bases and J shed 3 bases, with 12 bases lying between them. There are 14 residues in the CDR3. As DNA, the CDR3 is TGTGCCAGTATGCCCCTCACGGACACCGGGGAGCTGTTTTTT. Translated, it gives CASMPLTDTGELFF.